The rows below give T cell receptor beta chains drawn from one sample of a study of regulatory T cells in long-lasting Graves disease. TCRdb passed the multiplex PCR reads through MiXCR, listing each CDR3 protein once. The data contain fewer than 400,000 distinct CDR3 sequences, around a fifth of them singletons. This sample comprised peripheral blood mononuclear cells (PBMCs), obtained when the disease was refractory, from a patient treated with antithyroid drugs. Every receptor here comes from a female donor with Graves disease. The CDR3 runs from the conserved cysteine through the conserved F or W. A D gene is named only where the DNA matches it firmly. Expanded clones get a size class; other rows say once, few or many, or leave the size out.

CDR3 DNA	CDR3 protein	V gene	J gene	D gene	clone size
TGTGCCAGCAGCCTGGACAGGGCTGGCTACACCTTC	CASSLDRAGYTF	TRBV3-1	TRBJ1-2	TRBD1	many
TGTGCCAGCAGTTTCGGGACCTCCTACGAGCAGTACTTC	CASSFGTSYEQYF	TRBV12-3/TRBV12-4	TRBJ2-7	.	many
TGCAGTGCTAGAGCGGGATCAGGGGAGGGAGAGACCCAGTACTTC	CSARAGSGEGETQYF	TRBV20-1	TRBJ2-5	.	few
TGTGCCAGCAGTCCAACGCTTAGCGGGGGGCGCTACGAGCAGTACTTC	CASSPTLSGGRYEQYF	TRBV12-3/TRBV12-4	TRBJ2-7	TRBD2	many
TGTGCCAGCAGCTTAGCTCAGGATCCCCAGTACTTC	CASSLAQDPQYF	TRBV7-9	TRBJ2-5	.	many
TGTGCCAGTAGTATTGCGGGGCCGGAAGAGACCCAGTACTTC	CASSIAGPEETQYF	TRBV19	TRBJ2-5	.	.
TGTGCCAGCAGCGGGAGCCCTCAAGGGGAGCAGTACTTC	CASSGSPQGEQYF	TRBV9	TRBJ2-7	.	many
TGTGCCAGCAGCTTATCGGGGGCAGGGAATTCACCCCTCCACTTT	CASSLSGAGNSPLHF	TRBV7-9	TRBJ1-6	.	.
TGTGCCAGCAGCTTTCTGACAGGGATAGAGGAGACCCAGTACTTC	CASSFLTGIEETQYF	TRBV7-2	TRBJ2-5	TRBD1	many
TGTGCCAGTCGGACTAGCGGGAGATACGAGCAGTACTTC	CASRTSGRYEQYF	TRBV11-2	TRBJ2-7	TRBD2	many
TGCGCCAGCAGCAGTCAGGCTCCGGGACAGGGGAGTGGGAACACCGGGGAGCTGTTTTTT	CASSSQAPGQGSGNTGELFF	TRBV5-1	TRBJ2-2	TRBD1	many
TGTGCCACCAGCACCCCCGGGGGTGGAAACACCATATATTTT	CATSTPGGGNTIYF	TRBV15	TRBJ1-3	.	.
TGTGCCAGTAGTGCAGGGGGCGATCAGCCCCAGCATTTT	CASSAGGDQPQHF	TRBV19	TRBJ1-5	TRBD1	few
TGTGCCAGCAGCCCTAGGGACGGTTCGAAACTGTTTTTT	CASSPRDGSKLFF	TRBV9	TRBJ1-4	.	many
TGTGCCAGCAGTTTATGGCGTGAGACCCAGTACTTC	CASSLWRETQYF	TRBV12-3/TRBV12-4	TRBJ2-5	.	many
TGTGCCAGCAGCCAGCGACAGGGGGTGAACACTGAAGCTTTCTTT	CASSQRQGVNTEAFF	TRBV4-2	TRBJ1-1	TRBD1	few
TGCAGTGGAAAGGGACCGAATTGGGAGACCCAGTACTTC	CSGKGPNWETQYF	TRBV20-1	TRBJ2-5	.	many
TGCAGTGCGACCCCGGGACCCAATGAAAAACTGTTTTTT	CSATPGPNEKLFF	TRBV20-1	TRBJ1-4	.	few
TGTGCCAGCAGTCCCGGGGGGGGTTACGCCTACGAGCAGTACTTC	CASSPGGGYAYEQYF	TRBV12-3/TRBV12-4	TRBJ2-7	TRBD2	many
TGTGCCATCATATCCAGGGAGGGGGGCAATCAGCCCCAGCATTTT	CAIISREGGNQPQHF	TRBV10-3	TRBJ1-5	.	.
TGTGCCAGCAGTTCCAAGACTAGCGGGAGCGTAGATACGCAGTATTTT	CASSSKTSGSVDTQYF	TRBV28	TRBJ2-3	TRBD2	.
TGTGCCAGCAGCTTAGGCGGGAGCCCTCACTACGAGCAGTACTTC	CASSLGGSPHYEQYF	TRBV7-6	TRBJ2-7	TRBD2	.
TGTGCCAGCAACCAACAGGGGGGGGGAGCTTTCTTT	CASNQQGGGAFF	TRBV2	TRBJ1-1	TRBD1	many
TGTGCCAGCAGTTACAAGGGACACCAAGATGAAAAACTGTTTTTT	CASSYKGHQDEKLFF	TRBV6-2/TRBV6-3	TRBJ1-4	.	.
TGCAGTGCTAGAGGACCAAATCAGCCCCAGCATTTT	CSARGPNQPQHF	TRBV20-1	TRBJ1-5	.	once